This TCR beta chain was sequenced in a study of TIL therapy for anti-PD-1-resistant metastatic lung cancer. Germline V gene lookup returns CDR1 MNHEY and CDR2 SMNVEV (reference sequence). CDR3 length: 16 amino acids. V lost 5 bases and J lost 6, with 23 bases in between. This was the immunoSEQ v3 assay. Some clones are missing from TCRdb's copy, which holds only in-frame ones; the method was immunoSEQ multiplex PCR. The table has some 50,000 clones, around 80% seen once. The time point is: pre-treatment sample, taken before nivolumab and TIL therapy. Stage 4 NSCLC adults joined between 2017 and early 2020.

The starting material was blood, obtained at baseline. The chain uses TRBV27 and TRBJ2-7; D unresolved. This TCR was recovered from a man in his 70s with non-small cell lung cancer. CDR3 protein: CASSNDLRRTESEQYF. The DNA for the CDR3 is TGTGCCAGCAGTAATGATCTACGACGGACGGAGTCCGAGCAGTACTTC.